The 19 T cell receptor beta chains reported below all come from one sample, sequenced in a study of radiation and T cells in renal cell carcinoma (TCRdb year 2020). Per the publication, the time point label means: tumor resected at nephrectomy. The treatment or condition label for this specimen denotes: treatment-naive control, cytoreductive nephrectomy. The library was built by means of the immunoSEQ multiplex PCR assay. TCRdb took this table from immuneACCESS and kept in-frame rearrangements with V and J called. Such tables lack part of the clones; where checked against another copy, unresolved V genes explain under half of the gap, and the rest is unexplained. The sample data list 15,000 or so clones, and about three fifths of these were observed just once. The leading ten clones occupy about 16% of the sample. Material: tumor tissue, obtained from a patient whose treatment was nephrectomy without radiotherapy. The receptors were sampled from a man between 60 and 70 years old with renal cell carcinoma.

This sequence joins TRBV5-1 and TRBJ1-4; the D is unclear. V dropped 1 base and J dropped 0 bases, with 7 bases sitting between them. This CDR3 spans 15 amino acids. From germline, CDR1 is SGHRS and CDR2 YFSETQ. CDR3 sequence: CASSLNGATNEKLFF. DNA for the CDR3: TGCGCCAGCAGCTTGAACGGCGCAACTAATGAAAAACTGTTTTTT. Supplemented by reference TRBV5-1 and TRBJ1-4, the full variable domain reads KAGVTQTPRYLIKTRGQQVTLSCSPISGHRSVSWYQQTPGQGLQFLFEYFSETQRNKGNFPGRFSGRQFSNSRSEMNVSTLELGDSALYLCASSLNGATNEKLFFGSGTQLSVL.

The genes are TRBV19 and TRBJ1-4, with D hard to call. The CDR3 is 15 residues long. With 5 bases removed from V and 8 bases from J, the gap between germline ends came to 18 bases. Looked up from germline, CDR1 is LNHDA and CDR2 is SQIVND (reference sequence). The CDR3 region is CASSLRTGRREKLFF. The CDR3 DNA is TGTGCCAGTAGTCTCCGGACGGGGAGGAGGGAAAAACTGTTTTTT.

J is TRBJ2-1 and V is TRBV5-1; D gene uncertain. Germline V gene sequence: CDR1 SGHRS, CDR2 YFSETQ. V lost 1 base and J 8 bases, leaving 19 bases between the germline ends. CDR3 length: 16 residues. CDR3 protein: CASSLSPLESRDEQFF. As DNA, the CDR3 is TGCGCCAGCAGCTTGTCGCCCCTCGAGAGTAGGGATGAGCAGTTCTTC.

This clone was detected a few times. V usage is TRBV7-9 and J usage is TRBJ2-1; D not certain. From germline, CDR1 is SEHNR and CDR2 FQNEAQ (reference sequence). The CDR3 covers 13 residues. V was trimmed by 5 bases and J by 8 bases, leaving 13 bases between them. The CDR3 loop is CASSQRVVDEQFF. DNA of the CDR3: TGTGCCAGCAGCCAGAGAGTGGTGGATGAGCAGTTCTTC.

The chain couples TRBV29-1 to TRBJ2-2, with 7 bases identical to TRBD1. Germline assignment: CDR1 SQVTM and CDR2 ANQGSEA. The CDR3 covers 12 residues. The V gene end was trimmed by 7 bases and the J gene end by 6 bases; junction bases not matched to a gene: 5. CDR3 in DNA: TGCAGCGCCGTGACAGGGTCCGGGGAGCTGTTTTTT. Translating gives CSAVTGSGELFF.

The CDR3 sequence: CASSPYNEQFF. CDR3 sequence (DNA): TGTGCCAGCAGCCCCTACAATGAGCAGTTCTTC. The gene calls are TRBV25-1 and TRBJ2-1; no firm D call. Trimming took 6 bases from V and 2 from J, leaving 2 bases between them. This CDR3 has 11 amino acids. The germline V gene has CDR1 MGHDK and CDR2 SYGVNS.

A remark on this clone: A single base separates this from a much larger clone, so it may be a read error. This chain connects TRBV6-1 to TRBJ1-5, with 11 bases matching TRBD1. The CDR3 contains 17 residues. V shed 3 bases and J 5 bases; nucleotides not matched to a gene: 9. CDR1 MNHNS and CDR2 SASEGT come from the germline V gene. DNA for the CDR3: TGTGCCAGCAGTGATCTCCGGGACAGGGGGGATCATCAGCCCCAGCATTTT. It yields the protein CASSDLRDRGDHQPQHF.

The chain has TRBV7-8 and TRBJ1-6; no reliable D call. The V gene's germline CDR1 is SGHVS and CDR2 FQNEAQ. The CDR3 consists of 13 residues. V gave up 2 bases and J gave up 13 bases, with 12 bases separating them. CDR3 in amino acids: CASSLLDDGPLHF. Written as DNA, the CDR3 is TGTGCCAGCAGCTTATTGGACGACGGTCCCCTCCACTTT.

CDR3 nucleotides: TGTGCCAGCATGGACGGATTATCCTACGAGCAGTACTTC. Translating gives CASMDGLSYEQYF. The chain joins TRBV7-6 to TRBJ2-7; no definite D call. Germline V gene lookup returns CDR1 SGHVS and CDR2 FNYEAQ. Trimming cost V 7 bases and J 1 base, with 11 bases left between them. The CDR3 has 13 residues.

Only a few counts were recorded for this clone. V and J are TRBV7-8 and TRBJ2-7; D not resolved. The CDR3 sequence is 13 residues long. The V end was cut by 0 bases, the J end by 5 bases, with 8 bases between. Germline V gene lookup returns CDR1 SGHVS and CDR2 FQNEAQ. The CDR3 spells CASSLALWDEQYF. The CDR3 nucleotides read TGTGCCAGCAGCTTAGCTCTTTGGGACGAGCAGTACTTC. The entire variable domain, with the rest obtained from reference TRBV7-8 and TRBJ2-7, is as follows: GAGVSQSPRYKVAKRGQDVALRCDPISGHVSLFWYQQALGQGPEFLTYFQNEAQLDKSGLPSDRFFAERPEGSVSTLKIQRTQQEDSAVYLCASSLALWDEQYFGPGTRLTVT.

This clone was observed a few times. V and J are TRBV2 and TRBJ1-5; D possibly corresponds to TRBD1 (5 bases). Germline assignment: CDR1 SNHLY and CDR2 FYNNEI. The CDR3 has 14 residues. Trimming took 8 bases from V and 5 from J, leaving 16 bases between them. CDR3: CASWDGGGYQPQHF. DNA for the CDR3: TGTGCCAGCTGGGACGGTGGAGGTTATCAGCCCCAGCATTTT. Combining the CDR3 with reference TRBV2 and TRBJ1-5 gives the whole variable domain EPEVTQTPSHQVTQMGQEVILRCVPISNHLYFYWYRQILGQKVEFLVSFYNNEISEKSEIFDDQFSVERPDGSNFTLKIRSTKLEDSAMYFCASWDGGGYQPQHFGDGTRLSIL.

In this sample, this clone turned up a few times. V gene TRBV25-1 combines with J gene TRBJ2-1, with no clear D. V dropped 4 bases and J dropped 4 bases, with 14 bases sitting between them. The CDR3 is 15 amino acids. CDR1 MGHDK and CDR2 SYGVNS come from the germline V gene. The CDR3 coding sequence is TGTGCCAGCAGTGCCAGTCGACACCTTTACAATGAGCAGTTCTTC. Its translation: CASSASRHLYNEQFF.

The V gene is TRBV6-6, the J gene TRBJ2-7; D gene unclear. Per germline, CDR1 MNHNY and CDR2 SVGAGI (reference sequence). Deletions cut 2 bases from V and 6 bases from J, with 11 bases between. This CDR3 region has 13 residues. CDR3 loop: CASSYRSPGEQYF. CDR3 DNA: TGTGCCAGCAGTTACCGCTCACCCGGCGAGCAGTACTTC.

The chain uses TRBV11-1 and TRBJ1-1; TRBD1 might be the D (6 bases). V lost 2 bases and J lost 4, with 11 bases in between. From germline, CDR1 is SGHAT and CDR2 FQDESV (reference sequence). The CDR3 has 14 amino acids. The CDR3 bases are TGTGCCAGCAGCTTAAGCAGGGGTGGCACTGAAGCTTTCTTT. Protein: CASSLSRGGTEAFF.

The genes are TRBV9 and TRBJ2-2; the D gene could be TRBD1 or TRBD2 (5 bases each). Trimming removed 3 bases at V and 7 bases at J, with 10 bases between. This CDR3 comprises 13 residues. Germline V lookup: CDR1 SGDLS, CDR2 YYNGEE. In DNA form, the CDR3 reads TGTGCCAGCAGCGCGGGGACGGGCGGGGAGCTGTTTTTT. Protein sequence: CASSAGTGGELFF.

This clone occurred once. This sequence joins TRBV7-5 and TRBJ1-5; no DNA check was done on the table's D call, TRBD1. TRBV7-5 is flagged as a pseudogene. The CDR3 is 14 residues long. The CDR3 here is CASSSTGVPQPQHF. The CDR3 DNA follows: TGTGCCAGCAGCTCAACAGGGGTTCCTCAGCCCCAGCATTTT.

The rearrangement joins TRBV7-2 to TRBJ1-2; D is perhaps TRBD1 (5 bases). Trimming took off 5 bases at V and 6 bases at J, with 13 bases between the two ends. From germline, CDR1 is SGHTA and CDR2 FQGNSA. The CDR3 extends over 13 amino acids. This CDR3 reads CASSTDIKHGYTF. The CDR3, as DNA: TGTGCCAGCAGCACGGACATAAAACATGGCTACACCTTC.

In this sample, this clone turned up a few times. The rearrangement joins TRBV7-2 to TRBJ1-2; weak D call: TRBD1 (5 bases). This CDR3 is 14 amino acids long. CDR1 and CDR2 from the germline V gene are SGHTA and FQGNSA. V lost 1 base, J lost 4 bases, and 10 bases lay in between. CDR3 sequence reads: CASSLVRGSYGYTF. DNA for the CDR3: TGTGCCAGCAGCTTAGTAAGGGGCAGCTATGGCTACACCTTC.

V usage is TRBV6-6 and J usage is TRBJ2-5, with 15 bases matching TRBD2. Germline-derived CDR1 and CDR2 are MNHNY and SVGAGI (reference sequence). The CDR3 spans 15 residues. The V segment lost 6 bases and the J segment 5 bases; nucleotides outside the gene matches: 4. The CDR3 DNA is TGTGCCAGCAGCCGGACTAGCGGGGGGGCGGAGACCCAGTACTTC. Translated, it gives CASSRTSGGAETQYF.